This T cell receptor (beta chain) was captured in a study of blood T cell repertoires in COVID-19. Study in general: T cells, B-cell-depleted T cells, or PBMCs supplied cDNA or gDNA.

Germline V gives CDR1 MNHEY, CDR2 SVGAGI. The CDR3 runs to 14 residues. V lost 5 bases, J lost 13 bases, and 16 bases stayed unmatched. In the authors' methods: From reference gene primer amplification, estimates of nucleated cell counts were derived. Clones were read by immunoSEQ multiplex PCR, and TCRdb kept only the in-frame ones, dropping some. The V and J calls and clone size were taken over from that table, and D and trimming were inferred from the DNA. In the table there are a few hundred thousand clones, 84% of which are singletons. The specimen sequenced was peripheral blood. The TCR sequence derives from a woman in her 40s who had recovered from COVID-19. The V and J genes are TRBV6-5 and TRBJ2-7; 8 bases line up with TRBD2. The CDR3 nucleotides are TGTGCCAGCAGTCCTTCGGGACTAGAATTAGGTCCCTACTTC. Translated, it gives CASSPSGLELGPYF.